The T cell receptor beta chain described here comes from a study of T cell responses to AZD1222 COVID-19 vaccine. For the study at large: Researchers grouped second doses given at about 4 or about 12 weeks into one pool. Findings and caveats of the study: Spike-spanning, vaccine-associated CD4 TCRs were dominant at 160-218 and 743-854. There were mostly white British donors and more females than males, and clonal diversity was possibly underestimated. Per reports, nearly half of all spike-specific TCRs target regions that are unmutated in variants.

The CDR3 has 17 amino acids. The V and J ends lost 4 bases and 0 bases respectively, with 13 bases between them. Per germline, CDR1 MNHNS and CDR2 SASEGT. On this clone itself: The antigen remains undetermined.

Assay used: immunoSEQ multiplex PCR; TCRdb lists only in-frame clones, some missing. Among 150,000 to 200,000 clones listed, around 94% were seen once. This chain connects TRBV6-1 to TRBJ1-6; perhaps TRBD1 as D (5 bases). The sequencing here drew on peripheral blood, taken on day 0 of AZD1222 vaccination. The receptor was derived from an adult in good health. The CDR3 DNA sequence: TGTGCCAGCAGTGGGAAGGGGTACCGCTCCTATAATTCACCCCTCCACTTT. This sequence encodes CASSGKGYRSYNSPLHF.